This T cell receptor (beta chain) stems from a study of shared clonotypes between healthy human individuals. Study-wide findings and caveats: Roughly 5% of naive CD4 clonotypes were common to several donors. Naive subsets generally exceeded memory subsets in estimated richness.

Details on this clone: Its matching antigen is unknown.

Assay: immunoSEQ multiplex PCR; the TCRdb copy retains only in-frame clones and omits some. The sample lists about 1.1 million clones; approximately 80% were seen once. This CDR3 is 14 amino acids long. V shed 3 bases and J shed 0 bases, with 8 bases lying between them. Germline loops: CDR1 SGHVS, CDR2 FNYEAQ. This clonotype originated in a man younger than 30 in good health. Some clones in this sample may be carry-over from other donors' samples. Sequencing used memory CD4+ T cells from PBMCs. Subset noted: CD45RA-negative fraction. V is TRBV7-6 and J is TRBJ1-1; D remains ambiguous. CDR3 region: CASSFLGVNTEAFF. The CDR3 DNA sequence: TGTGCCAGCAGCTTTTTAGGCGTGAACACTGAAGCTTTCTTT.